Listed below are T cell receptor beta chains from one sample, sequenced in a study of response to subunit inactivated influenza vaccine. MiXCR was run by TCRdb on the RT-PCR reads, yielding one entry per CDR3 protein. The data show hundreds of thousands of distinct CDR3 sequences, approximately 14% seen once. The source material was PBMCs from blood, sampled less than 15 days before vaccination. Receptor source: a man aged 50-59 years who received an inactivated influenza vaccine. CDR3s include the opening cysteine and the closing phenylalanine or tryptophan. D genes are given only for firm matches. Expanded clones get a size class; other rows say once, few or many, or leave the size out.

V gene	clone size	D gene	J gene	CDR3 protein	CDR3 DNA
TRBV4-3	few	-	TRBJ2-1	CASSQDWGVIYNEQFF	TGCGCCAGCAGCCAAGATTGGGGGGTGATCTACAATGAGCAGTTCTTC
TRBV20-1	-	-	TRBJ2-3	CSARDLRDDTDTQYF	TGCAGTGCTAGAGATCTACGGGACGACACAGATACGCAGTATTTT
TRBV11-1	-	-	TRBJ2-2	CASSPGTRGRGLTGELFF	TGTGCCAGCAGTCCAGGGACCCGGGGCCGGGGGCTGACCGGGGAGCTGTTTTTT
TRBV20-1	few	-	TRBJ2-7	CSARVGGSEQYF	TGCAGTGCTAGAGTGGGCGGGTCCGAGCAGTACTTC
TRBV5-1	many	TRBD2	TRBJ2-7	CASSRLGGEQYF	TGCGCCAGCAGCCGCCTCGGGGGGGAGCAGTACTTC
TRBV10-2	-	TRBD1	TRBJ2-5	CASSESRTGQEETQYF	TGCGCCAGCAGTGAGTCAAGGACAGGGCAGGAAGAGACCCAGTACTTC
TRBV28	-	TRBD1	TRBJ2-2	CASRIGQGTGELFF	TGTGCCAGCAGAATAGGACAGGGAACCGGGGAGCTGTTTTTT
TRBV5-1	-	TRBD2	TRBJ2-1	CASSFLAGAAYNEQFF	TGCGCCAGCAGCTTCCTAGCGGGAGCGGCCTACAATGAGCAGTTCTTC
TRBV7-3	-	TRBD2	TRBJ2-3	CASSLNAGAGDTQYF	TGTGCCAGCAGCTTAAACGCGGGAGCGGGGGATACGCAGTATTTT
TRBV27	few	TRBD2	TRBJ2-2	CASSMREGAGELFF	TGTGCCAGCAGTATGCGGGAGGGCGCTGGGGAGCTGTTTTTT
TRBV12-3/TRBV12-4	-	-	TRBJ1-3	CASSRDYSGNTIYF	TGTGCCAGCAGTCGAGATTACTCTGGAAACACCATATATTTT
TRBV4-3	-	-	TRBJ2-5	CASSQELRAATYF	TGCGCCAGCAGCCAAGAATTACGGGCAGCTACCTACTTC
TRBV28	few	-	TRBJ2-1	CASSFVAREYNEQFF	TGTGCCAGCAGTTTTGTCGCGAGGGAATACAATGAGCAGTTCTTC
TRBV5-1	-	-	TRBJ1-6	CASSLSTSPPLHF	TGCGCCAGCAGCTTGTCAACGAGTCCACCCCTCCACTTT
TRBV4-2	-	-	TRBJ2-7	CASSQDSLRRLVTYEQYF	TGTGCCAGCAGCCAAGATTCCCTTAGAAGACTTGTCACCTACGAGCAGTACTTC
TRBV6-2/TRBV6-3	few	-	TRBJ2-5	CASSSKSGTLEETQYF	TGTGCCAGCAGTTCTAAATCCGGGACCCTAGAAGAGACCCAGTACTTC
TRBV7-9	many	-	TRBJ1-2	CASSLLSGDYGYTF	TGTGCCAGCAGCCTTCTCTCGGGCGACTATGGCTACACCTTC
TRBV7-2	-	TRBD2	TRBJ2-3	CASSPVGTSSDTQYF	TGTGCCAGCAGTCCTGTTGGGACTAGCTCAGATACGCAGTATTTT
TRBV3-1	-	-	TRBJ2-1	CASSPGRGGEQFF	TGTGCCAGCAGCCCCGGGCGGGGTGGTGAGCAGTTCTTC
TRBV6-2/TRBV6-3	-	-	TRBJ1-1	CASSYSRGDVNTEAFF	TGTGCCAGCAGTTACAGTCGGGGGGACGTGAACACTGAAGCTTTCTTT
TRBV4-3	few	-	TRBJ2-1	CASSPDEQFF	TGCGCCAGCAGCCCGGATGAGCAGTTCTTC
TRBV7-3	-	-	TRBJ1-6	CASSPTGDQANSPLHF	TGTGCCAGCAGCCCCACCGGAGATCAAGCGAATTCACCCCTCCACTTT
TRBV6-2/TRBV6-3	-	-	TRBJ1-5	CASSMSDSNQPQHF	TGTGCCAGCAGTATGTCTGATAGCAATCAGCCCCAGCATTTT
TRBV5-1	many	TRBD1	TRBJ1-1	CASSLYRGDMNTEAFF	TGCGCCAGCAGCCTGTACAGGGGGGATATGAACACTGAAGCTTTCTTT
TRBV28	-	-	TRBJ2-3	CASSLMFGNTQYF	TGTGCCAGCAGTTTAATGTTCGGTAATACGCAGTATTTT
TRBV7-2	-	TRBD1	TRBJ1-5	CASSLFSDRGQPQHF	TGTGCCAGCAGCTTATTTTCGGACAGGGGACAGCCCCAGCATTTT
TRBV9	many	-	TRBJ1-5	CASSPRDSNQPQHF	TGTGCCAGCAGCCCTCGGGATAGCAATCAGCCCCAGCATTTT
TRBV4-3	few	TRBD2	TRBJ2-1	CASSQQTSSLKDEQFF	TGCGCCAGCAGCCAACAGACTAGCAGCCTTAAGGATGAGCAGTTCTTC
TRBV29-1	few	TRBD2	TRBJ2-3	CSVFSGRVEADTQYF	TGCAGCGTTTTTAGCGGGAGAGTAGAAGCAGATACGCAGTATTTT
TRBV7-2	-	TRBD2	TRBJ2-7	CASSSQRTSGSYEQYF	TGTGCCAGCAGCTCCCAGCGGACTAGCGGGAGCTACGAGCAGTACTTC
TRBV12-3/TRBV12-4	-	TRBD1	TRBJ1-3	CASSGTGTVIRNTIYF	TGTGCCAGCAGTGGAACCGGGACAGTGATAAGAAACACCATATATTTT
TRBV9	-	-	TRBJ1-4	CASSEQGITNEKLFF	TGTGCCAGCAGCGAACAGGGAATCACTAATGAAAAACTGTTTTTT
TRBV6-1	few	TRBD2	TRBJ2-3	CASSHGRGGGDTQYF	TGTGCCAGCAGCCACGGGAGGGGCGGAGGGGATACGCAGTATTTT
TRBV9	-	-	TRBJ2-1	CASSVGDTYVNEQFF	TGTGCCAGCAGCGTGGGGGATACGTACGTCAATGAGCAGTTCTTC
TRBV12-3/TRBV12-4	-	-	TRBJ2-7	CASSTDHLGEQYF	TGTGCCAGCAGCACGGATCATCTGGGCGAGCAGTACTTC
TRBV10-3	-	-	TRBJ1-2	CAISESRGRVYGYTF	TGTGCCATCAGTGAGTCCAGGGGCCGCGTCTATGGCTACACCTTC
TRBV11-2	many	TRBD1	TRBJ2-7	CASSLGTELYEQYF	TGTGCCAGCAGCTTGGGGACAGAACTCTACGAGCAGTACTTC
TRBV2	-	TRBD1	TRBJ1-5	CASGQGRSQPQHF	TGTGCCAGCGGACAGGGTCGAAGTCAGCCCCAGCATTTT
TRBV18	few	-	TRBJ2-3	CASSPKVGRTDTQYF	TGTGCCAGCTCACCGAAAGTGGGACGCACAGATACGCAGTATTTT
TRBV14	many	-	TRBJ1-2	CASSQGGSYGYTF	TGTGCCAGCAGCCAAGGGGGTTCCTATGGCTACACCTTC
TRBV25-1	-	-	TRBJ2-1	CASSEYKWGNEQFF	TGTGCCAGCAGTGAATATAAGTGGGGGAATGAGCAGTTCTTC
TRBV3-1	-	-	TRBJ1-5	CASSHGGSNQPQHF	TGTGCCAGCAGCCATGGAGGTAGCAATCAGCCCCAGCATTTT
TRBV29-1	-	-	TRBJ1-1	CSVFDTEAFF	TGCAGCGTTTTCGACACTGAAGCTTTCTTT
TRBV7-9	once	TRBD1	TRBJ1-4	CASSSTGSGEKLFF	TGTGCCAGCAGCTCGACAGGGTCCGGAGAAAAACTGTTTTTT
TRBV20-1	few	TRBD1	TRBJ2-3	CSAIEQGRADTQYF	TGCAGTGCTATAGAACAGGGGAGAGCAGATACGCAGTATTTT
TRBV7-8	few	-	TRBJ1-2	CASSLGGSHNYGYTF	TGTGCCAGCAGCTTAGGAGGGTCCCATAACTATGGCTACACCTTC
TRBV28	few	TRBD1	TRBJ2-1	CASSSGQLSSYNEQFF	TGTGCCAGCAGTTCGGGACAGCTGAGCTCCTACAATGAGCAGTTCTTC
TRBV2	-	-	TRBJ2-7	CASRKHGDYEQYF	TGTGCCAGCAGGAAACATGGGGACTACGAGCAGTACTTC
TRBV20-1	-	TRBD1	TRBJ2-7	CSPTSSDRGYEQYF	TGCAGTCCGACCTCCTCGGACAGGGGCTACGAGCAGTACTTC
TRBV6-6	-	-	TRBJ1-5	CASRGGKNQPQHF	TGTGCCAGCAGGGGAGGGAAGAATCAGCCCCAGCATTTT
TRBV11-2	few	-	TRBJ2-7	CASSYGLGVEQYF	TGTGCCAGCAGCTATGGTCTCGGGGTCGAGCAGTACTTC
TRBV10-3	-	TRBD2	TRBJ2-1	CAISKGLAGSEQFF	TGTGCCATCAGTAAGGGACTAGCGGGTAGTGAGCAGTTCTTC
TRBV15	-	-	TRBJ2-7	CATSRDRKGYEQYF	TGTGCCACCAGCAGAGATCGGAAGGGATACGAGCAGTACTTC
TRBV11-2	many	TRBD1	TRBJ2-3	CASSLSGQGAYTQYF	TGTGCCAGCAGCTTAAGTGGACAGGGGGCATATACGCAGTATTTT
TRBV7-8	-	-	TRBJ2-7	CASSLSQYYEQYF	TGTGCCAGCAGCTTAAGCCAATACTACGAGCAGTACTTC
TRBV5-1	few	-	TRBJ2-3	CASGSGLSTDTQYF	TGCGCCAGCGGTTCGGGACTCAGCACAGATACGCAGTATTTT
TRBV21-1	-	-	TRBJ2-1	CASSKGFPYNEQFF	TGTGCCAGCAGCAAAGGGTTTCCCTACAATGAGCAGTTCTTC
TRBV20-1	few	TRBD2	TRBJ2-5	CSARDTMSGAQETQYF	TGCAGTGCTAGAGATACGATGAGCGGGGCCCAAGAGACCCAGTACTTC
TRBV28	few	-	TRBJ2-5	CASRQFTAPQYF	TGTGCCAGCAGGCAATTCACAGCCCCCCAGTACTTC